A selection of T cell receptor beta chains follows, all from one sample in a study of blood T cell repertoires in COVID-19. Clones were sequenced by immunoSEQ multiplex PCR, and TCRdb holds only the in-frame ones, with some missing. The profile covers 150,000 to 180,000 clones, with roughly 89% appearing a single time and 0.45% to 0.65% taken by the ten largest. The sequencing sample was made of peripheral blood. All receptors come from a man aged 50 to 60 with acute or convalescent COVID-19. Each CDR3 is given with its conserved first and last residue. The D gene is left open where the match is weak. Clone size is stated in some rows and not others, as once, few, many or a class when expanded.

v_gene	j_gene	d_gene	abundance	CDR3aa	CDR3nt
TRBV27	TRBJ2-1	TRBD2	once	CASSSVGTSGVNKQFF	TGTGCCAGCAGTTCGGTCGGGACTAGCGGGGTCAATAAGCAGTTCTTC
TRBV19	TRBJ1-3	-	once	CASSIDLRSSGNTIYF	TGTGCCAGTAGTATAGATCTTCGGAGCTCTGGAAACACCATATATTTT
TRBV7-3	TRBJ2-3	-	once	CASSLMGRGNSDTQYF	TGTGCCAGCAGCTTAATGGGCCGTGGCAATTCAGATACGCAGTATTTT
TRBV27	TRBJ2-1	TRBD2	-	CASSMGTSGNNEQFF	TGTGCCAGCAGTATGGGGACTAGCGGAAACAATGAGCAGTTCTTC
TRBV9	TRBJ2-1	TRBD1	-	CASSVGTGGKNEQFF	TGTGCCAGCAGCGTAGGCACAGGGGGTAAGAATGAGCAGTTCTTC
TRBV5-5	TRBJ1-3	TRBD1	-	CASSLGDSRQNTIYF	TGTGCCAGCAGCTTGGGGGACAGTCGACAAAACACCATATATTTT
TRBV19	TRBJ2-1	-	-	CASSTAQGKYNEQFF	TGTGCCAGTAGTACGGCCCAGGGGAAATACAATGAGCAGTTCTTC
TRBV19	TRBJ2-1	-	-	CASRTGNEQFF	TGTGCCAGCCGTACAGGCAATGAGCAGTTCTTC
TRBV11-2	TRBJ2-4	TRBD1	once	CASSLTGSAKNIQYF	TGTGCCAGCAGCTTGACAGGGTCGGCCAAAAACATTCAGTACTTC
TRBV11-2	TRBJ2-7	TRBD2	-	CASSLGTSGYEQYF	TGTGCCAGCAGCTTGGGGACTAGCGGCTACGAGCAGTACTTC
TRBV28	TRBJ2-5	TRBD2	-	CASRGTSGEETQYF	TGTGCCAGCAGGGGGACTAGCGGGGAGGAGACCCAGTACTTC
TRBV4-3	TRBJ1-1	-	-	CASSPAGQNTEAFF	TGCGCCAGCAGCCCAGCGGGACAGAACACTGAAGCTTTCTTT
TRBV9	TRBJ2-1	-	-	CASSADGSSYNEQFF	TGTGCCAGCAGCGCCGACGGGAGCTCCTACAATGAGCAGTTCTTC
TRBV18	TRBJ1-1	-	-	CASSTDRNTEAFF	TGTGCCAGCTCAACCGACAGGAACACTGAAGCTTTCTTT
TRBV11-3	TRBJ2-1	-	-	CASSLSGPSYNEQFF	TGTGCCAGCAGCTTGTCGGGTCCTTCTTACAATGAGCAGTTCTTC
TRBV5-1	TRBJ2-5	-	-	CASSGPGLETQYF	TGCGCCAGCAGTGGACCAGGGTTGGAGACCCAGTACTTC
TRBV28	TRBJ1-2	-	-	CASSSTGYGYTF	TGTGCCAGCAGCAGTACGGGCTATGGCTACACCTTC
TRBV11-2	TRBJ2-7	TRBD2	-	CASSLDGGSIYEQYF	TGTGCCAGCAGCTTAGATGGCGGGAGTATCTACGAGCAGTACTTC
TRBV10-3	TRBJ2-7	TRBD2	-	CAISEGGGEQYF	TGTGCCATCAGTGAAGGCGGGGGCGAGCAGTACTTC
TRBV7-2	TRBJ1-5	TRBD1	-	CASSKTGGTQPQHF	TGTGCCAGCAGCAAAACAGGGGGCACACAGCCCCAGCATTTT
TRBV6-1	TRBJ2-1	TRBD2	-	CASSIPGLGYNEQFF	TGTGCCAGCAGTATACCGGGACTAGGGTACAATGAGCAGTTCTTC
TRBV4-1	TRBJ1-6	-	-	CASSQDYGGVGYNSPLHF	TGCGCCAGCAGCCAAGATTATGGAGGTGTAGGATATAATTCACCCCTCCACTTT
TRBV6-2/TRBV6-3	TRBJ1-1	-	-	CASSYVPGTGKGMNTEAFF	TGTGCCAGCAGTTACGTCCCGGGAACAGGGAAGGGGATGAACACTGAAGCTTTCTTT
TRBV10-3	TRBJ1-1	TRBD1	-	CAISGTGANTEAFF	TGTGCCATCAGCGGGACAGGGGCGAACACTGAAGCTTTCTTT
TRBV4-3	TRBJ1-2	TRBD1	few	CASSPTGQGSAGYTF	TGCGCCAGCAGCCCCACAGGACAGGGATCGGCTGGCTACACCTTC
TRBV18	TRBJ1-1	-	-	CASSGGDTEAFF	TGTGCCAGCTCAGGTGGAGACACTGAAGCTTTCTTT